This note documents a single T cell receptor beta chain sequence. The antigen is undetermined. The immunoSEQ assay was v3.0, run at survey level. Some clones are missing from TCRdb's copy, which holds only in-frame ones; the method was immunoSEQ multiplex PCR. The sample contains some 26,000 clones, about 80% of which appear only once. The entry originates in a study of long-term antiretroviral therapy in people with HIV. Study-wide results and limits: Pre-ART expanded clones dominated the repertoire at every time point. Relative to control repertoires, HIV repertoires exhibited narrower CDR3 length ranges. Transplant-donor-level diversity was not reached after ART, though diversity increased.

The length of the CDR3 is 15 residues. With 3 bases clipped from V and 1 base from J, the junction kept 3 bases outside the gene matches. The germline V gene encodes CDR1 LNHDA and CDR2 SQIVND (reference sequence). The source was unsorted PBMCs, collected 1.1 years before starting antiretroviral therapy. The clonotype originates from a woman aged 40 to 50 with HIV. V and J are TRBV19 and TRBJ2-5; 9 positions agree with TRBD2. DNA of the CDR3: TGTGCCAGTAGTATTAGCGGGGGAATCCAAGAGACCCAGTACTTC. It encodes CASSISGGIQETQYF.